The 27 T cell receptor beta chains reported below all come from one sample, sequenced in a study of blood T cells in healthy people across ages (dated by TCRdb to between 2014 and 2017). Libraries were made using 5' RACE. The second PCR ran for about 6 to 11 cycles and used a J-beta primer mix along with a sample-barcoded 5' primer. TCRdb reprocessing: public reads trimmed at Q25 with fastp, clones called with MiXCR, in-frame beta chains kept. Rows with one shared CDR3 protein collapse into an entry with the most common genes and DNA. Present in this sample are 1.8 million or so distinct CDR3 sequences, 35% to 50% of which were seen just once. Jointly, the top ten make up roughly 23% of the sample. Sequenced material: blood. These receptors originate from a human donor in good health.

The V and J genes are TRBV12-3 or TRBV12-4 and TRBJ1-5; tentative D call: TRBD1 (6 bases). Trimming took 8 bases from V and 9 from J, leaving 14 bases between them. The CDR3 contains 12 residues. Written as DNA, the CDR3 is TGTGCCAGCGCAAGGGGGGGACGGCCCCAGCATTTT. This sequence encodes CASARGGRPQHF.

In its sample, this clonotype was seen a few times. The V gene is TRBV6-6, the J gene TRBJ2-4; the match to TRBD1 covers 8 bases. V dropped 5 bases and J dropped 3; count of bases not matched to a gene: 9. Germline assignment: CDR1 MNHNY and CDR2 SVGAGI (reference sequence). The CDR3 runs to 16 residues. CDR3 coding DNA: TGTGCCAGCAGTCCACGACAGGGGATCGACAAAAACATTCAGTACTTC. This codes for CASSPRQGIDKNIQYF.

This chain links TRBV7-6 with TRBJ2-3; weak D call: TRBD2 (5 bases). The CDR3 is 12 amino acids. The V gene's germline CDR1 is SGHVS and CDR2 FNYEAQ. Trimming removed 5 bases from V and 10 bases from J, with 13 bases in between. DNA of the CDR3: TGTGCCAGCAGCCGTACTAGTGGGGCGCAGTATTTT. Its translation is CASSRTSGAQYF. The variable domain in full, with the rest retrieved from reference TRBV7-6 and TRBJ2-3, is GAGVSQSPRYKVTKRGQDVALRCDPISGHVSLYWYRQALGQGPEFLTYFNYEAQQDKSGLPNDRFSAERPEGSISTLTIQRTEQRDSAMYRCASSRTSGAQYFGPGTRLTVL.

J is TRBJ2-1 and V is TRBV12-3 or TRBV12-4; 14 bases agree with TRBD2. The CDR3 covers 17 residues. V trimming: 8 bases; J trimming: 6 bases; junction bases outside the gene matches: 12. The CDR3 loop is CASGRGTSGGITNEQFF. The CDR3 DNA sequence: TGTGCCAGCGGACGAGGGACTAGCGGGGGTATCACCAATGAGCAGTTCTTC.

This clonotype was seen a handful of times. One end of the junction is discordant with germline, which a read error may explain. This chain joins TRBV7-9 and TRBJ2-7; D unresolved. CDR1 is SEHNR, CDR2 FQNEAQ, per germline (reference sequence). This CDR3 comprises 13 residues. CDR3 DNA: TGTGCCAACAGCCCCCGCGACGATTACGAGCAGTACTTC. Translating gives CANSPRDDYEQYF.

The CDR3 DNA is TGTGCCAGCAGCCAAGAAATTGGCGGGGGGTTTTACGAGCAGTACTTC. Translation: CASSQEIGGGFYEQYF. The rearrangement links TRBV14 to TRBJ2-4; 8 bases are shared with TRBD2. The DNA end is more similar to TRBJ2-7, so the J call may be wrong. Germline values: CDR1 SGHDN, CDR2 FVKESK. This CDR3 spans 16 amino acids.

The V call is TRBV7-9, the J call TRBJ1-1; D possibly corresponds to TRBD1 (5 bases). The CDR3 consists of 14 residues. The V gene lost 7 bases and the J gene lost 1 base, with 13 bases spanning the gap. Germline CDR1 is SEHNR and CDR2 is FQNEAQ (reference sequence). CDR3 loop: CASTPGQRNTEAFF. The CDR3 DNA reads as TGTGCCAGCACCCCAGGGCAGAGGAACACTGAAGCTTTCTTT.

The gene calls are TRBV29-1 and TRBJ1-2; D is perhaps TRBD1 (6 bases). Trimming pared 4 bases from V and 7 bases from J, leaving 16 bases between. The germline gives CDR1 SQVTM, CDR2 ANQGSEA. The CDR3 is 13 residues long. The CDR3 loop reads CSVVIGGPCGYTF. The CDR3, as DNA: TGCAGCGTTGTCATAGGGGGACCTTGTGGCTACACCTTC.

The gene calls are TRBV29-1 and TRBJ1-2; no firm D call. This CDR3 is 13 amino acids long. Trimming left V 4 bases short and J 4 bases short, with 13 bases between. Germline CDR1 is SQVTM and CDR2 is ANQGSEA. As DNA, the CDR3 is TGCAGCGTTGGGCCCGGGTTGGGCTATGGCTACACCTTC. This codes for CSVGPGLGYGYTF.

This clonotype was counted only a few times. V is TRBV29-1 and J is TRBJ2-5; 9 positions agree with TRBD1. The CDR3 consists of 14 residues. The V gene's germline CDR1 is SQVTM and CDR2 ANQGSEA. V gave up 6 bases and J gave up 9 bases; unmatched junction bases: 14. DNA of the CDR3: TGCAGCGTAAACCCGGGACAGGGTAAGGAGTCCCAGTACTTC. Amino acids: CSVNPGQGKESQYF.

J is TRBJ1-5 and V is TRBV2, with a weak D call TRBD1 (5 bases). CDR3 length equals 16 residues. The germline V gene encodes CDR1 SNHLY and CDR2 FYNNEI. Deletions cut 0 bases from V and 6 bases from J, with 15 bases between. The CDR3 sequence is CASSEALSGTGQPQHF. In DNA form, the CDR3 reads TGTGCCAGCAGTGAAGCGCTGTCAGGGACGGGTCAGCCCCAGCATTTT.

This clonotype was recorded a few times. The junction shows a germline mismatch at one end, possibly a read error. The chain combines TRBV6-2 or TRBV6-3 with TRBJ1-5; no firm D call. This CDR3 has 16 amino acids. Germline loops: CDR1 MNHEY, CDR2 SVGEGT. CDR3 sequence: CAGSYSRLAMDQPQHF. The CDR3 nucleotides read TGTGCCGGCAGTTACTCTCGGCTTGCAATGGATCAGCCCCAGCATTTT.

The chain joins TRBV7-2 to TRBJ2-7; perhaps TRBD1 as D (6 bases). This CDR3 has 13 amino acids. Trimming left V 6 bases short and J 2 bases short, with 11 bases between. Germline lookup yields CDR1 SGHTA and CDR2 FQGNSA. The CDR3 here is CASRPGTPYEQYF. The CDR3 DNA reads TGTGCCAGCAGACCCGGGACACCCTACGAGCAGTACTTC.

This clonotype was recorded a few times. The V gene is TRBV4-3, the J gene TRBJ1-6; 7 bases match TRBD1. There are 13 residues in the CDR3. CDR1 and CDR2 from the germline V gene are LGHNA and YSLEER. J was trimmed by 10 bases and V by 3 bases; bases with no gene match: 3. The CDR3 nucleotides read TGCGCCAGCAGCCATGACAGGGAATCACCCCTCCACTTT. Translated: CASSHDRESPLHF.

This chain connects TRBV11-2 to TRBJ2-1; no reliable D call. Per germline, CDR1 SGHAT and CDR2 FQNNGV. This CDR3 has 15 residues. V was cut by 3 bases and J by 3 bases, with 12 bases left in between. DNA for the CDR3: TGTGCCAGCAGCTTCCGTGCAGACATCTACAATGAGCAGTTCTTC. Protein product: CASSFRADIYNEQFF.

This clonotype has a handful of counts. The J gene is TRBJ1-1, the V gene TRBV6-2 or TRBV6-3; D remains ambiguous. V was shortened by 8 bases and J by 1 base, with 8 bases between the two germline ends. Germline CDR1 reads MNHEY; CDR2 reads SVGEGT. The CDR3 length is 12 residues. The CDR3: CASGSPNTEAFF. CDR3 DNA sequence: TGTGCCAGCGGTTCTCCGAACACTGAAGCTTTCTTT.

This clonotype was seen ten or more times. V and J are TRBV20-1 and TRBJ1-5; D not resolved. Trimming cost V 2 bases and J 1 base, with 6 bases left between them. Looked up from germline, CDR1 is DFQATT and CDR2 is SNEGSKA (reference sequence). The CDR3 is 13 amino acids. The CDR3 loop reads CSARTDSNQPQHF. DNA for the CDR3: TGCAGTGCTAGAACGGACAGCAATCAGCCCCAGCATTTT.

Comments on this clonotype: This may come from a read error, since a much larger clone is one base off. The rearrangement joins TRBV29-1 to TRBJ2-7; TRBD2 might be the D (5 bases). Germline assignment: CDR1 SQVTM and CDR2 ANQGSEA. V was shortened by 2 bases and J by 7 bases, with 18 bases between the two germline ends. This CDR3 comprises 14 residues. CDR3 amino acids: CSVESTIPGDEQYF. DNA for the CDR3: TGCAGCGTTGAATCGACTATCCCGGGTGATGAGCAGTACTTC.

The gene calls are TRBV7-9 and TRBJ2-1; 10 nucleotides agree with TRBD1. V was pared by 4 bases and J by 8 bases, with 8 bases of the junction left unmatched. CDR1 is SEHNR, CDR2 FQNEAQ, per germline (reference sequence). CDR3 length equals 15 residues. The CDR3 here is CASSSYRDRGDEQFF. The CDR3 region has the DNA TGTGCCAGCAGCTCTTACCGGGACAGGGGTGATGAGCAGTTCTTC.

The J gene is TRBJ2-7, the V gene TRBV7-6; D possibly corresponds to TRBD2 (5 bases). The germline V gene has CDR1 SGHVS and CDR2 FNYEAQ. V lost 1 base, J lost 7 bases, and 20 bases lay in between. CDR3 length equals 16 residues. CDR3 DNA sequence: TGTGCCAGCAGCTTAGAAAGTTCCAGTGTAGGCGGGGAGCAGTACTTC. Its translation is CASSLESSSVGGEQYF.

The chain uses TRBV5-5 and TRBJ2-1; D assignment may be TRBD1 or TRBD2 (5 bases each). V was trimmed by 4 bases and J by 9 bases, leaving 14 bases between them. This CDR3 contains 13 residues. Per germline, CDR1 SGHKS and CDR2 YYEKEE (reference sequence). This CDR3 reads CASSNVDGTEQFF. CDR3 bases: TGTGCCAGCAGCAATGTGGATGGGACTGAGCAGTTCTTC.

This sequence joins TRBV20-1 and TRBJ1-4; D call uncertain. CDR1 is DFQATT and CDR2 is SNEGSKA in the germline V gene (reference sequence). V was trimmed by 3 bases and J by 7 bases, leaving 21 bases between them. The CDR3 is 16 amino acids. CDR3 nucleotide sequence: TGCAGTGCTAGGGACCCGAACCAAGGGTACAGTGAAAAACTGTTTTTT. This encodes CSARDPNQGYSEKLFF.

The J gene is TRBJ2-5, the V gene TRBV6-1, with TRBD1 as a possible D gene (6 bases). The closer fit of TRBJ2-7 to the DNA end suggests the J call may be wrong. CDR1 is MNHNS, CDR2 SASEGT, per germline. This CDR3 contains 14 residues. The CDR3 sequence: CASSEYRDNYEQYF. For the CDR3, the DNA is TGTGCCAGCAGTGAGTACCGGGACAACTACGAGCAGTACTTC.

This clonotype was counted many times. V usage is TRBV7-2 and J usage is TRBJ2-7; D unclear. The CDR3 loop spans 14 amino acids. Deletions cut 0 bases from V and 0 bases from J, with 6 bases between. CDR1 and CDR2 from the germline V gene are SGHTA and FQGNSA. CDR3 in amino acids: CASSLALSSYEQYF. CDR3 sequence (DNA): TGTGCCAGCAGCTTAGCCCTCAGCTCCTACGAGCAGTACTTC.

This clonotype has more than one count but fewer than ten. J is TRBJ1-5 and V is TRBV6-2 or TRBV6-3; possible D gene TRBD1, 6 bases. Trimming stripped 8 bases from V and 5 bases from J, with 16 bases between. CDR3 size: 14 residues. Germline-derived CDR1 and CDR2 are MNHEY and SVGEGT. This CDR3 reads CASGSSGVYQPQHF. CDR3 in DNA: TGTGCCAGCGGATCATCAGGGGTGTATCAGCCCCAGCATTTT.

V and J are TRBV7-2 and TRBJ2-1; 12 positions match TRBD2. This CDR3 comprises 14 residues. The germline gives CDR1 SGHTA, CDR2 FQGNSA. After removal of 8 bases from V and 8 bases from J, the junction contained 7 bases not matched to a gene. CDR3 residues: CASQSSGGAYEQFF. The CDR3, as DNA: TGTGCCAGCCAATCTAGCGGGGGGGCCTATGAGCAGTTCTTC.

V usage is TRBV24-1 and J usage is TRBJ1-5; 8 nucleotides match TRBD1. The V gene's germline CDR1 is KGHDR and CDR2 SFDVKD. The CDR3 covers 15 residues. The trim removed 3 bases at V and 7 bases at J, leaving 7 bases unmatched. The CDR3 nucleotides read TGTGCCACCAGTGATGGTGGACAGGGATTCCAGCCCCAGCATTTT. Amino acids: CATSDGGQGFQPQHF.